This T cell receptor (beta chain) comes out of a study of identical twins. General study findings and limits: Conclusions were drawn cross-sectionally by statistical analysis, without following the same donors.

Comment on this clonotype: Antigen specificity is unknown.

Germline V CDR1 and CDR2: MDHEN, SYDVKM. V dropped 6 bases and J dropped 4 bases, with 22 bases sitting between them. This CDR3 is 16 amino acids long. MiXCR, applied by TCRdb to the 5' RACE reads, yields one record per CDR3 protein. Of around 960,000 distinct CDR3 sequences listed, about 12% are singletons. This sample was shared with a second study, whose subject was yellow fever vaccine responses in identical twins.

This sequence was found in a woman aged 18-29 years in good health. The V gene is TRBV28, the J gene TRBJ2-7; maybe TRBD2 (6 bases). Sequencing was performed on PBMCs. The CDR3 protein is CASSPRMGGTIYEQYF. As DNA, the CDR3 is TGTGCCAGCAGCCCCCGGATGGGCGGGACCATATACGAGCAGTACTTC.